A selection of T cell receptor beta chains follows, all from one sample in a study of blood T cell repertoires in COVID-19. Sequencing was performed with immunoSEQ multiplex PCR; in TCRdb, only in-frame clones are kept and a portion is missing. The sample holds under 250,000 clones, about four fifths seen once. Sample: peripheral blood. These receptors all come from a man older than 75 with acute or convalescent COVID-19. CDR3s include the opening cysteine and the closing phenylalanine or tryptophan. The order of the fields is J gene, clone size, V gene, D gene, CDR3 protein, CDR3 DNA. A D gene is named only where the DNA matches it firmly. Clone size, where shown, is once, few, many, or a class for clones that have expanded.

J gene: TRBJ2-7; clone size: NA; V gene: TRBV18; D gene: NA; CDR3 protein: CASSLGRDFTYEQYF; CDR3 DNA: TGTGCCAGCTCACTCGGCCGGGATTTCACCTACGAGCAGTACTTC
J gene: TRBJ1-5; clone size: NA; V gene: TRBV5-1; D gene: TRBD1; CDR3 protein: CASSSGPATGDNQPQHF; CDR3 DNA: TGCGCCAGCAGCTCGGGTCCGGCGACAGGGGACAATCAGCCCCAGCATTTT
J gene: TRBJ1-2; clone size: NA; V gene: TRBV5-1; D gene: TRBD1; CDR3 protein: CASSFSRTGGYGYTF; CDR3 DNA: TGCGCCAGCAGCTTCAGCAGGACAGGGGGATATGGCTACACCTTC
J gene: TRBJ2-7; clone size: NA; V gene: TRBV7-9; D gene: TRBD1; CDR3 protein: CASSPALGQGVEQYF; CDR3 DNA: TGTGCCAGCAGCCCCGCCCTGGGACAGGGTGTCGAGCAGTACTTC
J gene: TRBJ1-4; clone size: NA; V gene: TRBV7-7; D gene: NA; CDR3 protein: CASSHSPNEKLFF; CDR3 DNA: TGTGCCAGCAGCCACAGCCCTAATGAAAAACTGTTTTTT
J gene: TRBJ1-5; clone size: NA; V gene: TRBV2; D gene: NA; CDR3 protein: CASRGQWGQPQHF; CDR3 DNA: TGTGCCAGCAGAGGACAGTGGGGTCAGCCCCAGCATTTT
J gene: TRBJ2-1; clone size: NA; V gene: TRBV12-1; D gene: NA; CDR3 protein: CASSPHSDLGSYNEQFF; CDR3 DNA: TGTGCCAGCAGCCCCCACAGTGATTTAGGCTCCTACAATGAGCAGTTCTTC
J gene: TRBJ2-5; clone size: NA; V gene: TRBV7-8; D gene: NA; CDR3 protein: CASSPQRAHPQETQYF; CDR3 DNA: TGTGCCAGCAGTCCTCAGCGGGCCCACCCCCAAGAGACCCAGTACTTC
J gene: TRBJ1-5; clone size: NA; V gene: TRBV10-2; D gene: TRBD1; CDR3 protein: CASSEVQQGGNQPQHF; CDR3 DNA: TGCGCCAGCAGTGAGGTTCAACAGGGGGGCAATCAGCCCCAGCATTTT
J gene: TRBJ1-1; clone size: NA; V gene: TRBV7-2; D gene: NA; CDR3 protein: CASSTRRENTEAFF; CDR3 DNA: TGTGCCAGCAGCACCCGCAGGGAGAACACTGAAGCTTTCTTT
J gene: TRBJ1-5; clone size: once; V gene: TRBV6-1; D gene: NA; CDR3 protein: CASSEASGGRQPQHF; CDR3 DNA: TGTGCCAGCAGTGAAGCGAGCGGGGGACGGCAGCCCCAGCATTTT
J gene: TRBJ1-1; clone size: NA; V gene: TRBV19; D gene: TRBD1; CDR3 protein: CASSVSGTGISGTEAFF; CDR3 DNA: TGTGCCAGTAGTGTTTCCGGGACAGGGATCAGCGGGACTGAAGCTTTCTTT
J gene: TRBJ2-7; clone size: NA; V gene: TRBV3-1/TRBV3-2; D gene: TRBD2; CDR3 protein: CASSQGAGVGYEQYF; CDR3 DNA: TGTGCCAGCAGCCAAGGGGCGGGGGTTGGGTACGAGCAGTACTTC
J gene: TRBJ2-1; clone size: NA; V gene: TRBV18; D gene: NA; CDR3 protein: CASSQHGYFDEQFF; CDR3 DNA: TGTGCCAGCTCACAACACGGGTACTTCGATGAGCAGTTCTTC
J gene: TRBJ1-1; clone size: NA; V gene: TRBV27; D gene: NA; CDR3 protein: CASCRERWTEAFF; CDR3 DNA: TGTGCCAGCTGCCGTGAGCGATGGACTGAAGCTTTCTTT
J gene: TRBJ2-1; clone size: NA; V gene: TRBV9; D gene: NA; CDR3 protein: CASSVEAWDNEQFF; CDR3 DNA: TGTGCCAGCAGCGTAGAAGCGTGGGACAATGAGCAGTTCTTC
J gene: TRBJ1-6; clone size: NA; V gene: TRBV19; D gene: TRBD1; CDR3 protein: CASSSDRGQSPLHF; CDR3 DNA: TGTGCCAGTAGTTCGGACAGGGGGCAATCACCCCTCCACTTT
J gene: TRBJ1-3; clone size: NA; V gene: TRBV12-3/TRBV12-4; D gene: NA; CDR3 protein: CASSLRGSTIYF; CDR3 DNA: TGTGCCAGCAGTTTACGGGGAAGCACCATATATTTT
J gene: TRBJ2-1; clone size: NA; V gene: TRBV19; D gene: TRBD1; CDR3 protein: CASSLAGQGINEQFF; CDR3 DNA: TGTGCCAGTAGTCTCGCGGGACAGGGGATCAATGAGCAGTTCTTC
J gene: TRBJ2-7; clone size: NA; V gene: TRBV11-1; D gene: TRBD2; CDR3 protein: CASSPLLAGNTYEQYF; CDR3 DNA: TGTGCCAGCAGCCCCCTTCTAGCGGGTAACACCTACGAGCAGTACTTC
J gene: TRBJ2-3; clone size: NA; V gene: TRBV5-1; D gene: NA; CDR3 protein: CASSPQAGLDTQYF; CDR3 DNA: TGCGCCAGCAGCCCACAAGCGGGCCTAGATACGCAGTATTTT
J gene: TRBJ1-2; clone size: NA; V gene: TRBV6-5; D gene: NA; CDR3 protein: CASGSNRAPYYGYTF; CDR3 DNA: TGTGCCAGCGGATCTAACAGGGCTCCCTACTATGGCTACACCTTC
J gene: TRBJ1-6; clone size: NA; V gene: TRBV9; D gene: TRBD1; CDR3 protein: CVSGEGASYNSPLHF; CDR3 DNA: TGTGTTAGCGGGGAGGGGGCTTCCTATAATTCACCCCTCCACTTT
J gene: TRBJ2-7; clone size: NA; V gene: TRBV11-1; D gene: TRBD1; CDR3 protein: CASSHAPGQAYEQYF; CDR3 DNA: TGTGCCAGCAGCCATGCCCCGGGACAGGCCTACGAGCAGTACTTC
J gene: TRBJ1-1; clone size: NA; V gene: TRBV28; D gene: NA; CDR3 protein: CASRVQRGGGTEAFF; CDR3 DNA: TGTGCCAGCAGGGTCCAAAGGGGGGGTGGGACTGAAGCTTTCTTT
J gene: TRBJ2-1; clone size: NA; V gene: TRBV11-2; D gene: NA; CDR3 protein: CASSLGFGQGSSSYNEQFF; CDR3 DNA: TGTGCCAGCAGCTTAGGATTTGGGCAGGGATCCAGCTCCTACAATGAGCAGTTCTTC
J gene: TRBJ2-7; clone size: NA; V gene: TRBV3-1/TRBV3-2; D gene: TRBD2; CDR3 protein: CASGTSVGEQYF; CDR3 DNA: TGTGCCAGCGGCACTAGCGTGGGCGAGCAGTACTTC
J gene: TRBJ1-5; clone size: once; V gene: TRBV4-1; D gene: NA; CDR3 protein: CASSQHWTGNQPQHF; CDR3 DNA: TGCGCCAGCAGCCAACATTGGACGGGGAATCAGCCCCAGCATTTT
J gene: TRBJ2-6; clone size: NA; V gene: TRBV5-1; D gene: NA; CDR3 protein: CASSPASGGANVLTF; CDR3 DNA: TGCGCCAGCAGCCCTGCCTCGGGTGGGGCCAACGTCCTGACTTTC
J gene: TRBJ2-3; clone size: NA; V gene: TRBV4-1; D gene: TRBD2; CDR3 protein: CASSPAGVFADTQYF; CDR3 DNA: TGCGCCAGCAGCCCAGCGGGAGTGTTTGCGGATACGCAGTATTTT
J gene: TRBJ2-1; clone size: NA; V gene: TRBV13; D gene: TRBD1; CDR3 protein: CASDRQGTGSNEQFF; CDR3 DNA: TGTGCCAGCGACCGCCAAGGGACAGGGTCGAATGAGCAGTTCTTC
J gene: TRBJ2-1; clone size: NA; V gene: TRBV27; D gene: TRBD1; CDR3 protein: CASSSHGTGSYNEQFF; CDR3 DNA: TGTGCCAGCAGTTCGCATGGGACAGGCTCCTACAATGAGCAGTTCTTC
J gene: TRBJ1-6; clone size: NA; V gene: TRBV4-2; D gene: NA; CDR3 protein: CASSQGQNKGSPLHF; CDR3 DNA: TGTGCCAGCAGCCAAGGACAGAATAAAGGTTCACCCCTCCACTTT
J gene: TRBJ1-1; clone size: NA; V gene: TRBV19; D gene: TRBD1; CDR3 protein: CASTQPPGQGNTEAFF; CDR3 DNA: TGTGCCAGTACCCAACCTCCGGGACAGGGGAACACTGAAGCTTTCTTT
J gene: TRBJ2-3; clone size: once; V gene: TRBV6-1; D gene: TRBD2; CDR3 protein: CASSEGLASGTDTQYF; CDR3 DNA: TGTGCCAGCAGTGAAGGACTAGCGAGCGGTACAGATACGCAGTATTTT
J gene: TRBJ2-7; clone size: NA; V gene: TRBV18; D gene: TRBD2; CDR3 protein: CASSPVTSGNHEQYF; CDR3 DNA: TGTGCCAGCTCACCTGTGACTAGCGGGAATCACGAGCAGTACTTC
J gene: TRBJ1-5; clone size: NA; V gene: TRBV27; D gene: TRBD1; CDR3 protein: CASSKTGTGVNQPQHF; CDR3 DNA: TGTGCCAGCAGTAAAACCGGGACAGGGGTTAATCAGCCCCAGCATTTT
J gene: TRBJ2-1; clone size: NA; V gene: TRBV29-1; D gene: TRBD1; CDR3 protein: CSVGGAGGAGEQFF; CDR3 DNA: TGCAGCGTTGGTGGGGCAGGGGGTGCGGGTGAGCAGTTCTTC
J gene: TRBJ1-2; clone size: NA; V gene: TRBV2; D gene: TRBD1; CDR3 protein: CATREGARGYTF; CDR3 DNA: TGTGCCACCAGGGAGGGGGCGCGAGGCTACACCTTC
J gene: TRBJ2-3; clone size: NA; V gene: TRBV6-5; D gene: TRBD1; CDR3 protein: CASSPRTGLTDTQYF; CDR3 DNA: TGTGCCAGCAGTCCACGGACAGGATTAACAGATACGCAGTATTTT
J gene: TRBJ1-2; clone size: NA; V gene: TRBV28; D gene: TRBD1; CDR3 protein: CASSSTGDASLSYGYTF; CDR3 DNA: TGTGCCAGCAGTTCAACAGGGGACGCCAGCCTTTCGTATGGCTACACCTTC
J gene: TRBJ1-5; clone size: NA; V gene: TRBV19; D gene: NA; CDR3 protein: CASRGGDNQPQHF; CDR3 DNA: TGTGCCAGTAGGGGGGGGGACAATCAGCCCCAGCATTTT
J gene: TRBJ2-4; clone size: once; V gene: TRBV19; D gene: TRBD1; CDR3 protein: CASSVGQGDIQYF; CDR3 DNA: TGTGCCAGTAGTGTGGGACAGGGGGACATTCAGTACTTC
J gene: TRBJ2-7; clone size: NA; V gene: TRBV5-8; D gene: NA; CDR3 protein: CASSFVGVRSFSYEQYF; CDR3 DNA: TGTGCCAGCAGCTTCGTTGGTGTGAGGTCCTTTTCCTACGAGCAGTACTTC
J gene: TRBJ1-5; clone size: NA; V gene: TRBV5-1; D gene: TRBD1; CDR3 protein: CASSPTGVNQPQHF; CDR3 DNA: TGCGCCAGCAGCCCGACAGGGGTCAATCAGCCCCAGCATTTT
J gene: TRBJ2-7; clone size: NA; V gene: TRBV6-5; D gene: NA; CDR3 protein: CASSYQGSYYEQYF; CDR3 DNA: TGTGCCAGCAGTTACCAGGGCAGCTACTACGAGCAGTACTTC
J gene: TRBJ2-1; clone size: NA; V gene: TRBV7-3; D gene: TRBD2; CDR3 protein: CASSLMPLAGSTMRLFF; CDR3 DNA: TGTGCCAGCAGCTTAATGCCACTAGCGGGAAGCACAATGAGGCTGTTCTTC
J gene: TRBJ2-1; clone size: NA; V gene: TRBV6-1; D gene: TRBD1; CDR3 protein: CASSEAPGTVSYNEQFF; CDR3 DNA: TGTGCCAGCAGTGAAGCGCCGGGGACAGTCTCCTACAATGAGCAGTTCTTC
J gene: TRBJ1-4; clone size: once; V gene: TRBV3-1/TRBV3-2; D gene: TRBD1; CDR3 protein: CASMASGTENEKLFF; CDR3 DNA: TGTGCCAGCATGGCTTCGGGGACAGAAAATGAAAAACTGTTTTTT
J gene: TRBJ1-2; clone size: NA; V gene: TRBV19; D gene: TRBD1; CDR3 protein: CASSIDRGNYGYTF; CDR3 DNA: TGTGCCAGTAGTATTGACAGGGGCAACTATGGCTACACCTTC
J gene: TRBJ2-3; clone size: once; V gene: TRBV9; D gene: NA; CDR3 protein: CASSVVAVTDTQYF; CDR3 DNA: TGTGCCAGCAGCGTAGTGGCAGTCACAGATACGCAGTATTTT
J gene: TRBJ1-2; clone size: NA; V gene: TRBV6-5; D gene: NA; CDR3 protein: CSNSPQGYDGYTF; CDR3 DNA: TGTTCCAACTCCCCCCAGGGGTACGACGGCTACACCTTC
J gene: TRBJ1-1; clone size: NA; V gene: TRBV5-1; D gene: TRBD1; CDR3 protein: CASSPLDRSNTEAFF; CDR3 DNA: TGCGCCAGCAGCCCTCTGGACAGGAGCAACACTGAAGCTTTCTTT
J gene: TRBJ2-7; clone size: NA; V gene: TRBV6-5; D gene: TRBD1; CDR3 protein: CASTQGGTGVGEQYF; CDR3 DNA: TGTGCCAGCACCCAGGGAGGGACAGGGGTCGGTGAGCAGTACTTC
J gene: TRBJ2-2; clone size: NA; V gene: TRBV24-1; D gene: NA; CDR3 protein: CATSDPTVGELFF; CDR3 DNA: TGTGCCACCAGTGACCCCACGGTCGGGGAGCTGTTTTTT
J gene: TRBJ2-5; clone size: NA; V gene: TRBV11-2; D gene: NA; CDR3 protein: CASSLIREGETQYF; CDR3 DNA: TGTGCCAGCAGCTTAATCAGGGAAGGGGAGACCCAGTACTTC
J gene: TRBJ2-2; clone size: NA; V gene: TRBV7-9; D gene: NA; CDR3 protein: CASSWRANTGELFF; CDR3 DNA: TGTGCCAGCAGCTGGCGGGCGAACACCGGGGAGCTGTTTTTT
J gene: TRBJ2-1; clone size: NA; V gene: TRBV9; D gene: TRBD2; CDR3 protein: CASSVATGGPKVEQFF; CDR3 DNA: TGTGCCAGCAGCGTGGCAACGGGGGGGCCGAAAGTTGAGCAGTTCTTC
J gene: TRBJ1-1; clone size: NA; V gene: TRBV24-1; D gene: TRBD1; CDR3 protein: CATSGRQGVNTEAFF; CDR3 DNA: TGTGCCACCAGTGGTCGACAGGGGGTGAACACTGAAGCTTTCTTT